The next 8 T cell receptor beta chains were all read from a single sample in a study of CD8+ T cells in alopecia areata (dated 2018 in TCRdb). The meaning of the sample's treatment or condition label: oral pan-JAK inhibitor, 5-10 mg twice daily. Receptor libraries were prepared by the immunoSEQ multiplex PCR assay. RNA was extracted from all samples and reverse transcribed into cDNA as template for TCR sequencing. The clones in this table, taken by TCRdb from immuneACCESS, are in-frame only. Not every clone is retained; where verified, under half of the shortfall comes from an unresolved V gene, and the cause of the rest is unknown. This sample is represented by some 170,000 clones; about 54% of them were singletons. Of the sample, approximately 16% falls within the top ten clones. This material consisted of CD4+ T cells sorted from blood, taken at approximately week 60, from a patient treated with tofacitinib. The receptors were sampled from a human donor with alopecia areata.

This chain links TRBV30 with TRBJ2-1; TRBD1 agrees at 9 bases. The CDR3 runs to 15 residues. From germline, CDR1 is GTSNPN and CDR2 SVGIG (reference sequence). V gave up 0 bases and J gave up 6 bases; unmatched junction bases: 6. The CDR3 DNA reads TGTGCCTGGAGTGTACCCGGACAGGGGTCCAATGAGCAGTTCTTC. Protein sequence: CAWSVPGQGSNEQFF.

The CDR3 sequence is CASRKSRGDGDTQYF. The CDR3 nucleotides read TGTGCCAGCAGGAAAAGTAGGGGGGACGGGGATACGCAGTATTTT. V is TRBV2 and J is TRBJ2-3, with D perhaps given as TRBD1 or TRBD2 (6 bases each). Germline CDR1 reads SNHLY; CDR2 reads FYNNEI. The CDR3 runs to 15 residues. V was trimmed by 6 bases and J by 6 bases, leaving 19 bases between them.

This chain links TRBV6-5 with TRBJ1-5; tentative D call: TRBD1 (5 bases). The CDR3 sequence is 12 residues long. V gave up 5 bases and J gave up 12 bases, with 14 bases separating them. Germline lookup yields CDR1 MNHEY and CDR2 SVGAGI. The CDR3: CASSGGSGLQHF. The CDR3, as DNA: TGTGCCAGCAGTGGGGGTTCAGGGCTCCAGCATTTT.

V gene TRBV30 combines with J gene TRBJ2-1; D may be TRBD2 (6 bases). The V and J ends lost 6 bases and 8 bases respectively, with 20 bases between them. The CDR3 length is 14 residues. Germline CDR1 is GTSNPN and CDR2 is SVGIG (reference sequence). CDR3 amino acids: CACRRAGWFDEQFF. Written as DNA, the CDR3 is TGTGCCTGCCGTAGGGCGGGGTGGTTTGATGAGCAGTTCTTC.

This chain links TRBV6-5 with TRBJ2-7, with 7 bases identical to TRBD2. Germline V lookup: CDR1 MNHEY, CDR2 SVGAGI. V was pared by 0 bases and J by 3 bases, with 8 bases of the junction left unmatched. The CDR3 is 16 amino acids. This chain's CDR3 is CASSYSIAGERYEQYF. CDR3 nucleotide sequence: TGTGCCAGCAGTTACTCGATCGCGGGGGAGCGCTACGAGCAGTACTTC.

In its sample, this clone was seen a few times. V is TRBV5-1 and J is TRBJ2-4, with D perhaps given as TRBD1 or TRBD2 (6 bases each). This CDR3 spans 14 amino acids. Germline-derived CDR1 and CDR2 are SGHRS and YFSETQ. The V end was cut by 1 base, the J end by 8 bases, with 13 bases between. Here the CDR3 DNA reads TGCGCCAGCAGCTTGTTCCCAGGGGAGGACATTCAGTACTTC. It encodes CASSLFPGEDIQYF.

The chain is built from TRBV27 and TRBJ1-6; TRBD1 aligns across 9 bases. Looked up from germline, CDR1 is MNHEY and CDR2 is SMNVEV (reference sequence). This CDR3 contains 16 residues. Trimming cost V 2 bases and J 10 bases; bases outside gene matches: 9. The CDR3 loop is CASSLKPPGQGSPLHF. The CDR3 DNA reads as TGTGCCAGCAGTTTAAAACCTCCGGGACAGGGATCACCCCTCCACTTT.

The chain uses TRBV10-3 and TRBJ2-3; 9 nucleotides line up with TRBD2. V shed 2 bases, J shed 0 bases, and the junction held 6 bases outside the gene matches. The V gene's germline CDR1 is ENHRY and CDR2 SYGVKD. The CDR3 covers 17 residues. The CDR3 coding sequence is TGTGCCATCAGTGAGCTCCTAGCGGGAATCAGCACAGATACGCAGTATTTT. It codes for CAISELLAGISTDTQYF.